This TCR beta chain was found in a study of CD8 T cells in ankylosing spondylitis. Study outcomes and limitations: Earlier literature documents some of the motif variants in reactive arthritis synovial fluid and blood.

Of note for this clonotype: Its antigen is not identified.

TCRdb re-derived calls from the 5' RACE reads in MiXCR, one entry per CDR3 protein. The data contain 150,000 to 200,000 distinct CDR3 sequences, 10% to 15% of them singletons. V lost 4 bases to trimming and J lost 3 bases, with 16 bases between them. This CDR3 is built from 15 residues. Per the germline V gene, CDR1 is SGHTA and CDR2 is FQGNSA. Sequencing used blood, either unsorted or a sorted T cell fraction (not recorded which). The receptor was derived from a female donor with ankylosing spondylitis or in good health (not recorded which). This rearrangement joins TRBV7-2 to TRBJ2-7; D unclear. This CDR3 reads CASSYTPSSDYEQYF. The CDR3 DNA reads as TGTGCCAGCAGCTACACCCCCTCTAGTGACTACGAGCAGTACTTC.